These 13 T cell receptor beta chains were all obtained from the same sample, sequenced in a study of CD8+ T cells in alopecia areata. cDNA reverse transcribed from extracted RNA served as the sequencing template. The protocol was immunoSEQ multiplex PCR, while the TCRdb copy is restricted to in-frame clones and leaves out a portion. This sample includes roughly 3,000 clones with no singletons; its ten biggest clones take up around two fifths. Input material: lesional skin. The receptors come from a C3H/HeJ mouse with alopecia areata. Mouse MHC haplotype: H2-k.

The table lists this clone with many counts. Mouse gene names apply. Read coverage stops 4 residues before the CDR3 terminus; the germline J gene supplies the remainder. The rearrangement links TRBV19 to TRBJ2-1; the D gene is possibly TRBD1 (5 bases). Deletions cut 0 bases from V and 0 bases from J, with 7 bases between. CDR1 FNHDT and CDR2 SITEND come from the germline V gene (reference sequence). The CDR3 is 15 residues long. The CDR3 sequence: CASSIGGHNYAEQFF. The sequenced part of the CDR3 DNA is TGTGCCAGCAGTATAGGCGGACATAACTATGCT.

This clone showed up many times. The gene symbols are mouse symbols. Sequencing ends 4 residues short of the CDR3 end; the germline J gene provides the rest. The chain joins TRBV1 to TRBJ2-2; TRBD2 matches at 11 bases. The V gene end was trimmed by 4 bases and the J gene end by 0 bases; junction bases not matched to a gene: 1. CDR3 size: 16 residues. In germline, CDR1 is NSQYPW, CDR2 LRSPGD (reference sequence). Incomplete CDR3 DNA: TGCACCTGCAGTGAGGGACTGGGGGCAAACACCGGG. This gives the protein CTCSEGLGANTG. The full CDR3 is CTCSEGLGANTGQLYF.

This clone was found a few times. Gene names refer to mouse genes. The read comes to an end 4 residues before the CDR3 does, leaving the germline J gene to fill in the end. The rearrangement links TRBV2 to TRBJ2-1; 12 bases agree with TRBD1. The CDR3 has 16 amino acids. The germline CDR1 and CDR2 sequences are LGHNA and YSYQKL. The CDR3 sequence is CASSQERDRGRAEQFF. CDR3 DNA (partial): TGTGCCAGCAGCCAAGAGAGGGACAGGGGGCGGGCT.

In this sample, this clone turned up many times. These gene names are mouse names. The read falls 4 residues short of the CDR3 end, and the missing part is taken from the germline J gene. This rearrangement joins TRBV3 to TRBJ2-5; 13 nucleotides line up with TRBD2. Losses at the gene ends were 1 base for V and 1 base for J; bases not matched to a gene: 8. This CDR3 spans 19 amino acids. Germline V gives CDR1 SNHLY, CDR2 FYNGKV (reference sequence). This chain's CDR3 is CASSLGTGGAPWDQDTQYF. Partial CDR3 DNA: TGTGCCAGCAGCTTAGGGACTGGGGGGGCGCCGTGGGACCAAGAC.

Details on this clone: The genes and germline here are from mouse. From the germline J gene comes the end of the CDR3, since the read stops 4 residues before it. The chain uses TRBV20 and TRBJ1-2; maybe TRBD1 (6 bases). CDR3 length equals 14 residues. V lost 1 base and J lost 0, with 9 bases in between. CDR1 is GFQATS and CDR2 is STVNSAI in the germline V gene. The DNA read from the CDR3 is TGTGGTGCTAGGGCCGGGACAACAAACTCC. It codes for CGARAGTTNS. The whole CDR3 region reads CGARAGTTNSDYTF.

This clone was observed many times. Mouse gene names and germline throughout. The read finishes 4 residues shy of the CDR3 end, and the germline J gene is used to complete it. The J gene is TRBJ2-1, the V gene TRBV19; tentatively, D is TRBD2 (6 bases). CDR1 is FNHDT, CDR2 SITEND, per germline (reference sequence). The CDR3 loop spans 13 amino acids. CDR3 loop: CASSIGGWAEQFF. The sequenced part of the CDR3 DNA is TGTGCCAGCAGTATCGGGGGGTGGGCT.

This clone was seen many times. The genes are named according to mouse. The CDR3 loop reads CAWSLWGNYAEQFF. CDR3 bases read: TGTGCCTGGAGTCTCTGGGGGAACTATGCT. The chain employs TRBV31 and TRBJ2-1; 7 nucleotides line up with TRBD2. Read coverage stops 4 residues before the CDR3 terminus; the germline J gene supplies the remainder. The CDR3 loop spans 14 amino acids. Trimming removed 0 bases from V and 1 base from J; junction bases left unmatched: 0. The germline gives CDR1 GKSSPN, CDR2 SITVG.

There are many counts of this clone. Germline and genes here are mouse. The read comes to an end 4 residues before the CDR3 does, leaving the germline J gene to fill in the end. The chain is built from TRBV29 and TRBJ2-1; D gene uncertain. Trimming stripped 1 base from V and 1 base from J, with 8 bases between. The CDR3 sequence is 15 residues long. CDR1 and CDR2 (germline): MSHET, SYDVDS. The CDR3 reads CASSLLPGNYAEQFF. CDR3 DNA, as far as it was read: TGTGCTAGCAGTTTATTGCCAGGAAACTATGCT.

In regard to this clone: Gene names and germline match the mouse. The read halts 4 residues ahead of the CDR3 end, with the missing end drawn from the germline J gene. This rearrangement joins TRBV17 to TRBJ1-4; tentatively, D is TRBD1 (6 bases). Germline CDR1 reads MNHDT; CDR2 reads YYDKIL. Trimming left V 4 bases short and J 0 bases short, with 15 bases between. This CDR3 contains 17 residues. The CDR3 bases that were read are TGTGCTAGCAGTAACCAGGGGTCCTTCATTTCCAACGAA. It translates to CASSNQGSFISNE. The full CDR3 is CASSNQGSFISNERLFF. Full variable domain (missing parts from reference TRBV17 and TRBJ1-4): DTTVKQNPRYKLARVGKPVNLICSQTMNHDTMYWYQKKPNQAPKLLLFYYDKILNREADTFEKFQSSRPNNSFCSLYIGSAGLEYSAMYLCASSNQGSFISNERLFFGHGTKLSVL.

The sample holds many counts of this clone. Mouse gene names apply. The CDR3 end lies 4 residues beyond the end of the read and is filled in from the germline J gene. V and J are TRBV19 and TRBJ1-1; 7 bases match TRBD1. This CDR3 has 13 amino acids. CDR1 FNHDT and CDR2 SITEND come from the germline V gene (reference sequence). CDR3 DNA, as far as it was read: TGTGCCAGCAGTATTTTGGGACAGACA. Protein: CASSILGQT. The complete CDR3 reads CASSILGQTEVFF. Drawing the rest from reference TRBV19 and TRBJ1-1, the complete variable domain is GGIITQTPKFLIGQEGQKLTLKCQQNFNHDTMYWYRQDSGKGLRLIYYSITENDLQKGDLSEGYDASREKKSSFSLTVTSAQKNEMAVFLCASSILGQTEVFFGKGTRLTVV.

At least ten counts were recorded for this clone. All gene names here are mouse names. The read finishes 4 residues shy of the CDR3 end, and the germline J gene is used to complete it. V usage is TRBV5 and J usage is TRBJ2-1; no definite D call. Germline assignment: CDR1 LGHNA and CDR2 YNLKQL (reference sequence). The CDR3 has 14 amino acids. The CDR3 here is CASSQEGSGAEQFF. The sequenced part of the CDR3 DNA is TGTGCCAGCAGCCAAGAGGGGTCCGGGGCT.

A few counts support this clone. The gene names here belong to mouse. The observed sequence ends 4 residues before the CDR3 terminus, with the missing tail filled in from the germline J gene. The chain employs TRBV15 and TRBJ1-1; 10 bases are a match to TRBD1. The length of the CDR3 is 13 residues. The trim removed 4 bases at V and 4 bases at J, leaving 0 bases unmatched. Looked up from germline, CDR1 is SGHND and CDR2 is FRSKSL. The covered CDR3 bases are TGTGCCAGCAGTTGGGACAGGGGCACA. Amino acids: CASSWDRGT. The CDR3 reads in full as CASSWDRGTEVFF.

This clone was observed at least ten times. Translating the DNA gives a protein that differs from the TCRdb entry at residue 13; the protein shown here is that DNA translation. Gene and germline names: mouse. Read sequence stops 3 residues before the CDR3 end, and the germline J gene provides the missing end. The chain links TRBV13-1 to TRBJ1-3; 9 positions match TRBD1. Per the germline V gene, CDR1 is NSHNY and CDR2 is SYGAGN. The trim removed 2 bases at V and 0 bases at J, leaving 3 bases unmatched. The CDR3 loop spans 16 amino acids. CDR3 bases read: TGTGCCAGCAGTGAGGGGACAGGGTATTCTGGAAATACG. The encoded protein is CASSEGTGYSGNT. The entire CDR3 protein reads CASSEGTGYSGNTLYF.